This T cell receptor beta chain was recorded in a study of blood T cell repertoires in COVID-19. The repertoire was sequenced with immunoSEQ multiplex PCR; TCRdb's copy has only in-frame clones and lacks some. The sample lists 110,000 to 150,000 clones; roughly 90% were seen once. This CDR3 contains 10 residues. Germline V gene sequence: CDR1 MDHEN, CDR2 SYDVKM. Trimming removed 6 bases from V and 11 bases from J; junction bases left unmatched: 1. This chain uses TRBV28 with TRBJ1-5; 7 nucleotides match TRBD1. The sequenced sample was peripheral blood. The clonotype originates from a man aged 50-60 years with active or convalescent COVID-19. DNA of the CDR3: TGTGCCAGCAGAGGACAGGCCCAGCATTTT. It is translated as CASRGQAQHF.